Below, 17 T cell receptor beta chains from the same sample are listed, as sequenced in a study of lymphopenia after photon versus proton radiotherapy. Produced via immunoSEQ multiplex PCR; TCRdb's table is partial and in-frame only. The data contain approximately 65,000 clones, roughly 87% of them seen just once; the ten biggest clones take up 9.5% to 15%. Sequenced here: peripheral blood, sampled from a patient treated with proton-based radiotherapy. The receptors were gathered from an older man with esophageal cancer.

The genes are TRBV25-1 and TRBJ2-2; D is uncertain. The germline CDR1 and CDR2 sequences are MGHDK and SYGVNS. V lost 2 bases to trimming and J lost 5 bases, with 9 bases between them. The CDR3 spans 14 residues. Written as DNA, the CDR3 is TGTGCCAGCAGTGAACACAGCATAACCGGGGAGCTGTTTTTT. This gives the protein CASSEHSITGELFF.

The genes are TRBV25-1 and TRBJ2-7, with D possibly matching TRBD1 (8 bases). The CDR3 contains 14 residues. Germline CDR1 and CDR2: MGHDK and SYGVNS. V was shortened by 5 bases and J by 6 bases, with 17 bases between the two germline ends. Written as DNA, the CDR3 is TGTGCCAGCAGTCAAACGGACAGGGAGGGCGAGCAGTACTTC. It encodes CASSQTDREGEQYF.

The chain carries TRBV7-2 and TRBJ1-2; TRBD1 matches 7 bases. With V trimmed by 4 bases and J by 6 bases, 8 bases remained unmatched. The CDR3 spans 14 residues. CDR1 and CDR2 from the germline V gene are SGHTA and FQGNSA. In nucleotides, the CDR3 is TGTGCCAGCAGCTACAGACAGGGTTCAAATGGCTACACCTTC. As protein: CASSYRQGSNGYTF.

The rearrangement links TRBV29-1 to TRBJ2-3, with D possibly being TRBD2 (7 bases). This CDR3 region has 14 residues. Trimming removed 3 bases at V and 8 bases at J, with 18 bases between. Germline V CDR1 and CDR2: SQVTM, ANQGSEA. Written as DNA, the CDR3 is TGCAGCGTTGATAAAGGGGGGGCCACGGGTACGCAGTATTTT. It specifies CSVDKGGATGTQYF.

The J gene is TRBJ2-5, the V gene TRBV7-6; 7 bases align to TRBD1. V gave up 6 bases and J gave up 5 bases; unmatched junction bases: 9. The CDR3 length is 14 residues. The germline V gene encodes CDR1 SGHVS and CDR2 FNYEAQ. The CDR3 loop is CASSPRQGRETQYF. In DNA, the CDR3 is TGTGCCAGCAGTCCCAGACAGGGTAGGGAGACCCAGTACTTC.

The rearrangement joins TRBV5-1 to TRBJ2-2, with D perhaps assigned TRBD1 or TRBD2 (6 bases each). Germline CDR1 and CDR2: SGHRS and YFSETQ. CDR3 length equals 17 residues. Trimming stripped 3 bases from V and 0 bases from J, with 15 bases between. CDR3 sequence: CASSSRLGGANTGELFF. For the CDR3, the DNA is TGCGCCAGCAGCTCCCGGCTGGGGGGCGCGAACACCGGGGAGCTGTTTTTT.

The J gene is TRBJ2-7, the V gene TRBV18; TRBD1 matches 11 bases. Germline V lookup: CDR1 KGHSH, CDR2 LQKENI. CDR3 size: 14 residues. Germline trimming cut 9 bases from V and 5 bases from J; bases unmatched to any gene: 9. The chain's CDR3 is CASSPGQGVDEQYF. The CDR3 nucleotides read TGTGCCAGTTCCCCGGGACAGGGGGTCGACGAGCAGTACTTC.

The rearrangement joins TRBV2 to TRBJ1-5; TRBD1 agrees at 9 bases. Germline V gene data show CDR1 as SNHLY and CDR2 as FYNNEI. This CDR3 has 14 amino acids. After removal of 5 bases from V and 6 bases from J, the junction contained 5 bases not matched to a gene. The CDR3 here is CASSKRQGVQPQHF. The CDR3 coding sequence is TGTGCCAGCAGTAAGAGACAGGGGGTTCAGCCCCAGCATTTT.

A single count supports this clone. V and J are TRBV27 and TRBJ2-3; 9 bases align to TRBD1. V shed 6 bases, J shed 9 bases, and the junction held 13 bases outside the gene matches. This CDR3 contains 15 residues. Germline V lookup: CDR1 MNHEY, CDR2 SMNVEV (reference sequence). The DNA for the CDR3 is TGTGCCAGCAGAAGGACAGGGGCCTTGGGGGTGACGCAGTATTTT. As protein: CASRRTGALGVTQYF.

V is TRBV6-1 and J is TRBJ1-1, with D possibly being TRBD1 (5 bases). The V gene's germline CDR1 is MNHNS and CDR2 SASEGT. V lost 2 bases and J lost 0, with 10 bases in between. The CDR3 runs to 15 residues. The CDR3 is CASSEFGAVNTEAFF. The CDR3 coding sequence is TGTGCCAGCAGTGAATTTGGGGCCGTGAACACTGAAGCTTTCTTT.

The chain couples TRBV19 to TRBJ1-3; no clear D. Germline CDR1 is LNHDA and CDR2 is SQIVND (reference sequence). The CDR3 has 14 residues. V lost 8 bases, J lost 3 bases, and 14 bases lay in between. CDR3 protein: CASPNEGGGNTIYF. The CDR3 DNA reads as TGTGCCAGTCCCAACGAGGGTGGTGGAAACACCATATATTTT.

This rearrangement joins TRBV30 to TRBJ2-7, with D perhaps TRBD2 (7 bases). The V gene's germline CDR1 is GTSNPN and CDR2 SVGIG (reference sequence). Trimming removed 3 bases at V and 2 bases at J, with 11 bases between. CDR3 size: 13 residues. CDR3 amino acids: CAWSGGPPYEQYF. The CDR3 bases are TGTGCCTGGAGCGGGGGGCCCCCCTACGAGCAGTACTTC.

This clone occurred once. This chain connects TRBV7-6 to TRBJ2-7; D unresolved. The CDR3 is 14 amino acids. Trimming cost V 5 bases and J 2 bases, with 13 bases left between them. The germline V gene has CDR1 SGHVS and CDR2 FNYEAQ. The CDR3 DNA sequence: TGTGCCAGCAGCCAGTACGGCGGAGCCTACGAGCAGTACTTC. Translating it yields CASSQYGGAYEQYF.

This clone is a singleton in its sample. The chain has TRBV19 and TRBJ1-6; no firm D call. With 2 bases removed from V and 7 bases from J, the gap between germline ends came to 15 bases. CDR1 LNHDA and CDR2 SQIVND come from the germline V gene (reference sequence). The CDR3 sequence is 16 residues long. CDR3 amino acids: CASSISLASLNSPLHF. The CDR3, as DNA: TGTGCCAGTAGTATAAGCCTCGCCAGTTTAAATTCACCCCTCCACTTT.

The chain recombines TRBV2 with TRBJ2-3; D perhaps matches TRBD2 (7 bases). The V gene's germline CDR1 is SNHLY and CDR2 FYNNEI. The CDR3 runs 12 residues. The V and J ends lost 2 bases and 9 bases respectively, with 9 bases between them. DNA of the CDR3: TGTGCCAGCAGTGAACGGGGGGCGACGCAGTATTTT. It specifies CASSERGATQYF.

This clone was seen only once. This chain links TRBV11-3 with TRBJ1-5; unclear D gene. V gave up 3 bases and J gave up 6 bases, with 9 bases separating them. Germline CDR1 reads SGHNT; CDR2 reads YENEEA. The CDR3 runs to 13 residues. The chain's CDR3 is CASSFFGGQPQHF. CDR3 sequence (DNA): TGTGCCAGCAGCTTTTTTGGTGGTCAGCCCCAGCATTTT. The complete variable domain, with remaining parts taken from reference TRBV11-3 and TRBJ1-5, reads EAGVVQSPRYKIIEKKQPVAFWCNPISGHNTLYWYLQNLGQGPELLIRYENEEAVDDSQLPKDRFSAERLKGVDSTLKIQPAELGDSAVYLCASSFFGGQPQHFGDGTRLSIL.

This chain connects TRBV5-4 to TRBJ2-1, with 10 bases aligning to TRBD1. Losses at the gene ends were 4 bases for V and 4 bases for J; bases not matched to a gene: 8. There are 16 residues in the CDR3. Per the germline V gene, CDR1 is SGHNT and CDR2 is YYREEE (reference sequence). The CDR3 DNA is TGTGCCAGCAGCCATCAGGGACAGGGGAGGTACAATGAGCAGTTCTTC. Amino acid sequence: CASSHQGQGRYNEQFF.